The 26 T cell receptor beta chains given below trace back to one sample, sequenced in a study of post-analysis software for immune sequencing data. No cognate antigen is known for these TCRs. General study results and limits: The study found TRBV5-6, TRBV5-1 and TRBV20-1 among roughly 5 TRBV segments more frequent in patients than controls.

cDNA libraries of TCR beta carried unique molecular identifiers. From the PCR reads, TCRdb called clonotypes with MiXCR, one entry per CDR3 protein. The table shows 650,000 to 900,000 distinct CDR3 sequences, with approximately 44% occurring only once. The sequenced material came from blood. These receptors were collected from a girl aged 5 to 17 with multiple sclerosis.

The chain combines TRBV14 with TRBJ1-1; D is uncertain. The CDR3 has 14 residues. The germline CDR1 and CDR2 sequences are SGHDN and FVKESK. V was clipped by 5 bases and J by 5 bases, with 15 bases between them. CDR3 sequence reads: CASSKEAGKTEAFF. The DNA of the CDR3 is TGTGCCAGCAGCAAGGAGGCCGGAAAAACTGAAGCTTTCTTT. The variable domain in full, with the rest retrieved from reference TRBV14 and TRBJ1-1, is EAGVTQFPSHSVIEKGQTVTLRCDPISGHDNLYWYRRVMGKEIKFLLHFVKESKQDESGMPNNRFLAERTGGTYSTLKVQPAELEDSGVYFCASSKEAGKTEAFFGQGTRLTVV.

The chain is built from TRBV20-1 and TRBJ2-7; possibly TRBD2 for D (5 bases). Germline CDR1 is DFQATT and CDR2 is SNEGSKA (reference sequence). Trimming shortened V by 5 bases and J by 1 base, and 12 bases separated the two germline ends. This CDR3 comprises 13 residues. The CDR3 DNA reads TGCAGTGCTCGTTTCCGGGATTCCTACGAGCAGTACTTC. This sequence encodes CSARFRDSYEQYF.

This chain uses TRBV2 with TRBJ2-1, with 9 bases identical to TRBD2. V gave up 7 bases and J gave up 7 bases; unmatched junction bases: 8. Per germline, CDR1 SNHLY and CDR2 FYNNEI. The CDR3 consists of 14 residues. This chain's CDR3 is CASIVAGGPNEQFF. DNA for the CDR3: TGTGCCAGCATTGTGGCGGGAGGGCCAAATGAGCAGTTCTTC.

This clonotype was picked up a small number of times. The chain combines TRBV7-2 with TRBJ2-6; no clear D. This CDR3 is 15 amino acids long. CDR1 is SGHTA and CDR2 is FQGNSA in the germline V gene. V was shortened by 2 bases and J by 2 bases, with 7 bases between the two germline ends. In nucleotides, the CDR3 is TGTGCCAGCAGCTTATCGTTCGCTGGGGCCAACGTCCTGACTTTC. Translated, it gives CASSLSFAGANVLTF.

The table lists this clonotype with a few counts. The V gene is TRBV29-1, the J gene TRBJ2-3; D remains unclear. Germline CDR1 is SQVTM and CDR2 is ANQGSEA. CDR3 length: 13 amino acids. V lost 1 base and J 2 bases, leaving 7 bases between the germline ends. The CDR3 DNA reads TGCAGCGTTGAAGGGCGGCTCACAGATACGCAGTATTTT. Translated, it gives CSVEGRLTDTQYF.

This sequence joins TRBV29-1 and TRBJ2-4, with TRBD1 as a possible D gene (6 bases). The DNA matches TRBJ2-7 better at its end, which makes the J call doubtful. Germline assignment: CDR1 SQVTM and CDR2 ANQGSEA. CDR3 length: 14 residues. In nucleotides, the CDR3 is TGCAGCGTTGACGATGTGACAGGTGTAGGCGAGCAGTACTTC. This encodes CSVDDVTGVGEQYF.

This clonotype was found once. V gene TRBV6-5 combines with J gene TRBJ2-6; D not certain. The CDR3 is 15 amino acids. Per germline, CDR1 MNHEY and CDR2 SVGAGI. V was pared by 4 bases and J by 4 bases, with 11 bases between. This CDR3 is CASSSLGPGANVLTF. CDR3 DNA sequence: TGTGCCAGCAGTTCCCTAGGGCCCGGGGCCAACGTCCTGACTTTC.

The V call is TRBV7-2, the J call TRBJ2-1; D is ambiguous. The V gene lost 4 bases and the J gene lost 12 bases, with 13 bases spanning the gap. CDR3 length equals 12 residues. CDR1 and CDR2 (germline): SGHTA, FQGNSA. The CDR3 sequence is CASSSSTAGQFF. CDR3 nucleotides: TGTGCCAGCAGCTCGTCCACCGCCGGGCAGTTCTTC.

The V call is TRBV29-1, the J call TRBJ2-3; TRBD2 aligns across 8 bases. Germline V gene lookup returns CDR1 SQVTM and CDR2 ANQGSEA. This CDR3 spans 15 amino acids. Germline trimming cut 4 bases from V and 3 bases from J; bases unmatched to any gene: 9. The CDR3 DNA reads as TGCAGCGTTGCAAGGGCGGGAGGTCAGACAGATACGCAGTATTTT. This sequence encodes CSVARAGGQTDTQYF.

The gene calls are TRBV15 and TRBJ2-4, with TRBD1 as a possible D gene (5 bases). V lost 3 bases, J lost 0 bases, and 21 bases lay in between. The germline V gene has CDR1 LNHNV and CDR2 YYDKDF (reference sequence). This CDR3 comprises 19 residues. CDR3 DNA sequence: TGTGCCACCAGCAGGCTATCGGGTTCCAGACAGATAGCCAAAAACATTCAGTACTTC. It specifies CATSRLSGSRQIAKNIQYF.

This clonotype was observed a few times. The J gene is TRBJ1-2, the V gene TRBV29-1; D is ambiguous. The V gene's germline CDR1 is SQVTM and CDR2 ANQGSEA. V was cut by 3 bases and J by 4 bases, with 12 bases left in between. The CDR3 has 13 residues. CDR3 loop: CSVDSSLGYGYTF. The DNA for the CDR3 is TGCAGCGTTGACAGTAGCCTCGGCTATGGCTACACCTTC.

As for this clonotype: A read error may produce the germline difference seen at one junction end. The J gene is TRBJ2-1, the V gene TRBV5-1; no definite D call. This CDR3 has 13 residues. Germline V lookup: CDR1 SGHRS, CDR2 YFSETQ. As DNA, the CDR3 is TGTGCCAGCAGCTTGGCCTCCGGGAATGAGCAGTTCTTC. The encoded protein is CASSLASGNEQFF.

This CDR3 reads CASSSMSAGTYEQYF. The DNA of the CDR3 is TGTGCCAGCAGTTCTATGAGTGCAGGGACCTACGAGCAGTACTTC. The rearrangement uses TRBV6-5 and TRBJ2-4; D is perhaps TRBD1 (5 bases). The J call is uncertain, as TRBJ2-7 better fits the DNA end. The CDR3 has 15 amino acids. From germline, CDR1 is MNHEY and CDR2 SVGAGI.

This clonotype has more than one count but fewer than ten. V is TRBV18 and J is TRBJ1-2; D is unresolved. The V end was cut by 5 bases, the J end by 2 bases, with 15 bases between. The CDR3 length is 15 residues. CDR1 KGHSH and CDR2 LQKENI come from the germline V gene. CDR3 loop: CASSDSLLRNYGYTF. CDR3 DNA sequence: TGTGCCAGCTCAGATAGCCTCCTGAGGAACTATGGCTACACCTTC. The full variable domain, completed using reference TRBV18 and TRBJ1-2, is NAGVMQNPRHLVRRRGQEARLRCSPMKGHSHVYWYRQLPEEGLKFMVYLQKENIIDESGMPKERFSAEFPKEGPSILRIQQVVRGDSAAYFCASSDSLLRNYGYTFGSGTRLTVV.

There are a few counts of this clonotype. This chain connects TRBV20-1 to TRBJ2-1, with 7 bases matching TRBD2. V was pared by 3 bases and J by 3 bases, with 8 bases of the junction left unmatched. CDR1 is DFQATT, CDR2 SNEGSKA, per germline (reference sequence). The CDR3 loop spans 15 amino acids. CDR3 in amino acids: CSASSTLAVYNEQFF. CDR3 nucleotide sequence: TGCAGTGCTAGCTCCACCCTAGCGGTCTACAATGAGCAGTTCTTC.

The rearrangement joins TRBV29-1 to TRBJ1-2, with D possibly matching TRBD1 (5 bases). This CDR3 region has 13 residues. CDR1 SQVTM and CDR2 ANQGSEA come from the germline V gene. Between the trimmed V and J ends, which lost 4 bases and 0 bases, there was a span of 9 bases. CDR3 in amino acids: CSVGQIANYGYTF. The DNA of the CDR3 is TGCAGCGTTGGACAGATAGCTAACTATGGCTACACCTTC.

The chain carries TRBV28 and TRBJ2-7, with a possible D match to TRBD2 (5 bases). The CDR3 covers 17 residues. Trimming removed 5 bases at V and 2 bases at J, with 22 bases between. CDR1 and CDR2 (germline): MDHEN, SYDVKM. The CDR3 region is CASSHVRGSVGTYEQYF. Written as DNA, the CDR3 is TGTGCCAGCAGTCACGTCCGTGGCTCCGTCGGGACCTACGAGCAGTACTTC.

The chain recombines TRBV10-2 with TRBJ2-1, with TRBD2 matching over 14 bases. Trimming cost V 6 bases and J 6 bases; bases outside gene matches: 4. CDR1 is WSHSY and CDR2 is SAAADI in the germline V gene. CDR3 size: 15 residues. The CDR3 nucleotides are TGCGCCAGCAGGGGACTAGCGGGAGAGGGCAATGAGCAGTTCTTC. Its translation is CASRGLAGEGNEQFF.

The chain employs TRBV6-5 and TRBJ2-7; D tentatively fits TRBD1 or TRBD2 (6 bases each). The CDR3 is made up of 16 amino acids. Germline V CDR1 and CDR2: MNHEY, SVGAGI. V lost 5 bases and J 6 bases, leaving 23 bases between the germline ends. CDR3: CASSPEGGRLLREQYF. The CDR3 DNA follows: TGTGCCAGCAGTCCCGAGGGGGGACGCCTTCTTCGCGAGCAGTACTTC.

The genes are TRBV3-1 and TRBJ2-3; D is possibly TRBD1 (5 bases). CDR3 length equals 15 residues. Looked up from germline, CDR1 is LGHDT and CDR2 is YNNKEL (reference sequence). Trimming cost V 0 bases and J 2 bases, with 9 bases left between them. The CDR3 loop reads CASSQDRDLTDTQYF. The CDR3, as DNA: TGTGCCAGCAGCCAAGACAGGGATCTCACAGATACGCAGTATTTT.

This clonotype was seen a single time. The CDR3 region has the DNA TGTGCCAGCAAACGGGTTGCCTACAATGAGCAGTTCTTC. It yields the protein CASKRVAYNEQFF. This sequence joins TRBV6-5 and TRBJ2-1; D is unclear. This CDR3 is 13 amino acids long. Germline loops: CDR1 MNHEY, CDR2 SVGAGI. Trimming cost V 7 bases and J 2 bases, with 9 bases left between them.

This clonotype was seen a few times. The CDR3 reads CASSPGPLNPTGYTF. The CDR3, as DNA: TGTGCCAGCTCACCAGGACCCCTAAACCCGACTGGCTACACCTTC. This sequence joins TRBV18 and TRBJ1-2, with no clear D. There are 15 residues in the CDR3. The germline V gene encodes CDR1 KGHSH and CDR2 LQKENI. V lost 2 bases and J 7 bases, leaving 17 bases between the germline ends.

This clonotype was picked up a small number of times. The chain couples TRBV28 to TRBJ2-7; 12 nucleotides align to TRBD2. The last part of the DNA fits TRBJ2-5 better; the J call may be wrong. CDR1 is MDHEN and CDR2 is SYDVKM in the germline V gene. The CDR3 has 17 amino acids. In DNA form, the CDR3 reads TGTGCCAGCAGTTTCCCACGACTAGCGGGAGCGACGGAGACCCAGTACTTC. Translated, it gives CASSFPRLAGATETQYF.

There are a few counts of this clonotype. The chain is built from TRBV29-1 and TRBJ2-7, with unresolved D. V gave up 5 bases and J gave up 2 bases, with 10 bases separating them. The CDR3 length is 12 residues. Germline loops: CDR1 SQVTM, CDR2 ANQGSEA. CDR3 in DNA: TGCAGCGTTCGGACGTTAGCCTACGAGCAGTACTTC. Its translation: CSVRTLAYEQYF.

This chain links TRBV24-1 with TRBJ2-3; 9 positions match TRBD2. This CDR3 has 15 residues. With 4 bases clipped from V and 4 bases from J, the junction kept 5 bases outside the gene matches. Germline assignment: CDR1 KGHDR and CDR2 SFDVKD. As DNA, the CDR3 is TGTGCCACCAGTGACGTAGCGGGAGCGGCAGATACGCAGTATTTT. This sequence encodes CATSDVAGAADTQYF.

The gene calls are TRBV10-3 and TRBJ2-7; D remains ambiguous. Looked up from germline, CDR1 is ENHRY and CDR2 is SYGVKD. Trimming left V 6 bases short and J 4 bases short, with 7 bases between. This CDR3 contains 11 residues. CDR3 protein: CAIRDRYEQYF. CDR3 sequence (DNA): TGTGCCATCAGGGATCGGTACGAGCAGTACTTC.